This T cell receptor beta chain was retrieved from a study of vaccination effects on CD4 cells after COVID-19. There are a few counts of this clone. Its target is unknown. CDR3 size: 15 residues. The J segment lost 10 bases and the V segment lost 6 bases, leaving 12 bases of the junction unmatched. Germline V lookup: CDR1 SGHTS, CDR2 YDEGEE. Findings of the study overall: Among infection- and vaccine-induced clones, marked clonal contraction occurred late after vaccination.

Sequencing was preceded by expansion of antigen-specific CD4+ T cells with viral peptide pools in the ViraFEST assay. Subsequent to less than 13 days of culture, CD4+ T cells were isolated. People in the vaccine group had not been infected with SARS-CoV-2 before, and their nucleocapsid antibodies were negative. On day 3 and again on day 7, half the medium was replaced with IL-2 medium. Profiled with immunoSEQ multiplex PCR; TCRdb holds only in-frame clones, not every one. The data hold about 73,000 clones, with 78% observed a single time. V is TRBV5-8 and J is TRBJ1-6; 8 positions agree with TRBD1. This sequence was found in a human donor who received a COVID-19 vaccine. Specimen: CD4+ T cells from PBMCs cultured with SARS-CoV-2 spike peptides, collected before COVID-19 vaccination. The CDR3 protein is CASNTWDRLASPLHF. The CDR3 coding sequence is TGTGCCAGCAACACTTGGGACAGGCTGGCATCACCCCTCCACTTT.